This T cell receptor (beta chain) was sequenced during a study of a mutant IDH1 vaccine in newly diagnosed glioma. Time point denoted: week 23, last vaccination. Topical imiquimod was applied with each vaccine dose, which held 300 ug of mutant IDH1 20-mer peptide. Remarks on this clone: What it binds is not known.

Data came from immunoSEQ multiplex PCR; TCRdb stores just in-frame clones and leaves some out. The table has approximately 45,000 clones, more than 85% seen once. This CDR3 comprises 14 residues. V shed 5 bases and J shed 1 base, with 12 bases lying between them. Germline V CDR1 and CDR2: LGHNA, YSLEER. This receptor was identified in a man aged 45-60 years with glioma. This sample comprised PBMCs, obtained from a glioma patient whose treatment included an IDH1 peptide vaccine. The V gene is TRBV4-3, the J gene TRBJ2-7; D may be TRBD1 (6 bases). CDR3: CASSVSRGSYEQYF. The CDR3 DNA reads TGCGCCAGCAGCGTCTCCAGGGGATCCTACGAGCAGTACTTC.